This T cell receptor beta chain was found in a study of cytomegalovirus exposure and HLA in healthy donors. At the level of the study: When 300 to 500 donors were genotyped, about 81% of them were found to fall in the Caucasian-associated ancestry cluster. Whole-study results and caveats: Per published reports, the classifier diagnosed cytomegalovirus status with high specificity and sensitivity. By a later analysis, the bulk of CMV-associated TCR beta chains appeared HLA-restricted.

PCR amplification relied on 60 Vbeta primers (plus 13 Jbeta primers). Here immunoSEQ multiplex PCR was the method, and the copy in TCRdb shows in-frame clones only, minus some. The data contain under 150,000 clones, 64% of them singletons. On this clone: Its cognate antigen is unknown. Other DNA sequences in this specimen translate into the identical CDR3.

CDR1 MDHEN and CDR2 SYDVKM come from the germline V gene. Trimming took 6 bases from V and 3 from J, leaving 5 bases between them. The CDR3 has 11 residues. The sequenced sample consisted of PBMCs. This receptor was obtained from a woman aged 40-49 years in good health and CMV-seronegative. V is TRBV28 and J is TRBJ1-1; D gene unclear. CDR3 amino acids: CASRRDTEAFF. In DNA, the CDR3 is TGTGCCAGCAGGCGGGACACTGAAGCTTTCTTT.